This TCR beta chain was recovered during a study of vaccination and CD4 T cells after COVID-19. CDR1 and CDR2 (germline): SGHVS, FQNEAQ. The CDR3 loop spans 16 amino acids. V shed 1 base and J 4 bases; nucleotides not matched to a gene: 6. Cultured CD4+ T cell DNA was sequenced using the Oncomine TCR Beta short-read assay. From the PCR reads, TCRdb called clonotypes with MiXCR, one entry per CDR3 protein. This sample has about 10,000 distinct CDR3 sequences, with more than 35% found just once. In regard to this clonotype: The target antigen is unknown.

Treatment denoted: roughly ten-day PBMC culture with coronavirus spike peptide pools or control peptides (ViraFEST assay). The J gene is TRBJ2-1, the V gene TRBV7-8; 8 positions match TRBD2. Material: CD4+ T cells from blood, cultured in vitro. The origin of this receptor is a human donor who had recovered from COVID-19. CDR3 nucleotides: TGTGCCAGCAGCTTAGTTGGCGGGGGGATTTACAATGAGCAGTTCTTC. It encodes CASSLVGGGIYNEQFF.